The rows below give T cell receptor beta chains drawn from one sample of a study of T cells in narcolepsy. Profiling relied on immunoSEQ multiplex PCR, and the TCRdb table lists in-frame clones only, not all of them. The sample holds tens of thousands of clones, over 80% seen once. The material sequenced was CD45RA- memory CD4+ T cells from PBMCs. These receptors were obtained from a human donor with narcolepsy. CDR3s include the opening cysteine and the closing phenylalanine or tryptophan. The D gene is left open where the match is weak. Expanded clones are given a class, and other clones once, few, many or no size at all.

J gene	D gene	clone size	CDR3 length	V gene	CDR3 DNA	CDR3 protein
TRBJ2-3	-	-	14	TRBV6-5	TGTGCCAGCAGCCAGAGTCCTAGCACAGATACGCAGTATTTT	CASSQSPSTDTQYF
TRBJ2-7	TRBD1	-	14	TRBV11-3	TGTGCCAGCAGCCCGGACAGGGCCTCCTACGAGCAGTACTTC	CASSPDRASYEQYF
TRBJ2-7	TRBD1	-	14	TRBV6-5	TGTGCCAGCAGTCAGGACAGGGGATCTTACGAGCAGTACTTC	CASSQDRGSYEQYF
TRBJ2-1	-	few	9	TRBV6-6	TGTGCCAGTGGGACCGAGCAGTTCTTC	CASGTEQFF
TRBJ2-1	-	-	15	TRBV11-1	TGTGCCAGCAGCTATCGCGGGGCAACCTACAATGAGCAGTTCTTC	CASSYRGATYNEQFF
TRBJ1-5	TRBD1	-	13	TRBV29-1	TGCAGCGTCCGGACAGGGGACCATCAGCCCCAGCATTTT	CSVRTGDHQPQHF
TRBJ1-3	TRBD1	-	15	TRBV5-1	TGCGCCAGCAGCCCGGGACAGGGAAACGGAAACACCATATATTTT	CASSPGQGNGNTIYF
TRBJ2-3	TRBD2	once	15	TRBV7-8	TGTGCCAGCAGCTCGTCGGGGGGGGTAGCTGATACGCAGTATTTT	CASSSSGGVADTQYF
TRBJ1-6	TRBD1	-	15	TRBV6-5	TGTGCCAGCACCACGGGGACAGGGGGCTGGTCACCCCTCCACTTT	CASTTGTGGWSPLHF
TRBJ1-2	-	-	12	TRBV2	TGTGCCAGCAGCCAGACAGCTTATGGCTACACCTTC	CASSQTAYGYTF
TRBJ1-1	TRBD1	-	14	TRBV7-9	TGTGCCAGCAGCATACAGGGGGCGAACACTGAAGCTTTCTTT	CASSIQGANTEAFF
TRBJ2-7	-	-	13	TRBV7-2	TGTGCCAGCAGCTTAGCCTTTAGGGGCGAGCAGTACTTC	CASSLAFRGEQYF
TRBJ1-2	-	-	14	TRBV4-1	TGCGCCAGCAGCCAAGTGGAGGGGAACTATGGCTACACCTTC	CASSQVEGNYGYTF
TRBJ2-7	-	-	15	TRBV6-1	TGTGCCAGCAGTGGTCAGATTACCTTCTCCTACGAGCAGTACTTC	CASSGQITFSYEQYF
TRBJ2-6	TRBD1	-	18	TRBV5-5	TGTGCCAGCAGCCGTACGACAGGGCTCCTTCCTGGGGCCAACGTCCTGACTTTC	CASSRTTGLLPGANVLTF
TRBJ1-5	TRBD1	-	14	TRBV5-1	TGCGCCAGCAGCTTGACGGGACAGGGACAGCCCCAGCATTTT	CASSLTGQGQPQHF
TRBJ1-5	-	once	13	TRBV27	TGTGCCAGCAGTTTATTTCAGGGGCAGCCCCAGCATTTT	CASSLFQGQPQHF
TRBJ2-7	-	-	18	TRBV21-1	TGTGCCAGCAGCAAAGGGTTTTTTTGTTGGGGACGGCACTACGAGCAGTACTTC	CASSKGFFCWGRHYEQYF
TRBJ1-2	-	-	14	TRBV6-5	TGTGCCAGCAGAAGCGTGGGCTACAACTATGGCTACACCTTC	CASRSVGYNYGYTF
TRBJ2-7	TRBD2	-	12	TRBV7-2	TGTGCCAGCAGCGGCGGGGGTTGGGAGCAGTACTTC	CASSGGGWEQYF
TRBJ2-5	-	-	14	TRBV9	TGTGCCAGCAGCGTAGGGGGGGGCCGGGAGACCCAGTACTTC	CASSVGGGRETQYF
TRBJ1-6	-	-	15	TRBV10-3	TGTGCCATCAGTCAAAGGGGGAGGGCTGATTCACCCCTCCACTTT	CAISQRGRADSPLHF
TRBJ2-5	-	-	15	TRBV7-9	TGTGCCAGCAGCTTAGAAGGCAGGGCCCTTGGGACCCAGTACTTC	CASSLEGRALGTQYF
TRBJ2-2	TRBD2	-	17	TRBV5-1	TGCGCCAGCAGCGCGGGACTAGCGGGGGGAAACACCGGGGAGCTGTTTTTT	CASSAGLAGGNTGELFF
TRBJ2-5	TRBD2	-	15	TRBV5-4	TGTGCCAGCAGCTTGAGCGGGGGGCCCCAAGAGACCCAGTACTTC	CASSLSGGPQETQYF
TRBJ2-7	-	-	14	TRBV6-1	TGTGCCAGCAGTGAAAACGGCAGGGTTTACGAGCAGTACTTC	CASSENGRVYEQYF
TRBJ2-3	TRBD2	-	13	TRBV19	TGTGCCAGTGGGACTAGCGGGGGGCATACGCAGTATTTT	CASGTSGGHTQYF
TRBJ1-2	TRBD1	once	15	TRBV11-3	TGTGCCAGCAGCTTAGAAGGGACAGGGAACTATGGCTACACCTTC	CASSLEGTGNYGYTF
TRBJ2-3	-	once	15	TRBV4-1	TGCGCCAGCAGCCAATTATCGGTGGGGCCAGATACGCAGTATTTT	CASSQLSVGPDTQYF
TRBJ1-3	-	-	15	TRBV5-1	TGCGCCAGCAGCTTGGCCATGGCCCAAGGTGACACCATATATTTT	CASSLAMAQGDTIYF
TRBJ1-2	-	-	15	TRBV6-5	TGTGCCAGCAGTTACGTTCTAGAGCCGAACTATGGCTACACCTTC	CASSYVLEPNYGYTF
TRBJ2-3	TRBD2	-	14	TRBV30	TGTGCCTGGAGGTACGGCGGGGGGGCAGATACGCAGTATTTT	CAWRYGGGADTQYF
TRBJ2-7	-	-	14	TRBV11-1	TGTGCCAGCAGCTTAGTTTCCCAGGCCTACGAGCAGCACTTC	CASSLVSQAYEQHF
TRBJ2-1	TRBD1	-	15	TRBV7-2	TGTGCCAGCAGCCATCGACAGGGGGTAAACAATGAGCAGTTCTTC	CASSHRQGVNNEQFF
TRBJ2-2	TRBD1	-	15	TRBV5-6	TGTGCCAGCAGCTCGGGACAGGTGAACACCGGGGAGCTGTTTTTT	CASSSGQVNTGELFF
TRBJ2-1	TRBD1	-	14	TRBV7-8	TGTGCTAGCATGGGGACAGTCTCCTACAATGAGCAGTTCTTC	CASMGTVSYNEQFF
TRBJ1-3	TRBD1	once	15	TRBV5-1	TGCGCCAGCAGCTTCGAGGGGGCAGCTGGAAACACCATATATTTT	CASSFEGAAGNTIYF
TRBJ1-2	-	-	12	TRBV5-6	TGTGCCAGCAGCTTGGGAACCTATGGCTACACCTTC	CASSLGTYGYTF
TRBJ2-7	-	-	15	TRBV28	TGTGCCAGCAGTTACGGGGGAACACTATCCTACGAGCAGTACTTC	CASSYGGTLSYEQYF
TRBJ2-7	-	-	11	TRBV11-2	TGTGCCAGCAGCGCCAACTACGAGCAGTACTTC	CASSANYEQYF
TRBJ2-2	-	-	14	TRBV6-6	TGTGCCAGCGCGGCGGTCGATAACACCGGGGAGCTGTTTTTT	CASAAVDNTGELFF
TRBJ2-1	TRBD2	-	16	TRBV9	TGTGCCAGCAGCGTAGACCCGGGGGGGACCTACAATGAGCAGTTCTTC	CASSVDPGGTYNEQFF
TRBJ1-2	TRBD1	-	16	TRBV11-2	TGTGCCAGCAGCCCAGGGGGCAGGGGGAAGGGCGGAGGCTACACCTTC	CASSPGGRGKGGGYTF
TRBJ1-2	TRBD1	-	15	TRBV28	TGTGCCAGCTGTTTCAGGGGGGCCCAGGGCTATGGCTACACCTTC	CASCFRGAQGYGYTF
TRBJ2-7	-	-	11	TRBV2	TGTGCCAGCAGCTGGACCTACGAGCAGTACTTC	CASSWTYEQYF
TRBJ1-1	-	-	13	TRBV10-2	TGCGCCAGCAGTGAGTCTATCCAAGTTGCGGCTTTCTTT	CASSESIQVAAFF
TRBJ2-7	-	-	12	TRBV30	TGTGCCTGGAGTGAAACAGTTTACGAGCAGTACTTC	CAWSETVYEQYF
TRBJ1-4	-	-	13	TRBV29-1	TGCAGCGTTGTTGCCGGAGTTAATGAAAAACTGTTTTTT	CSVVAGVNEKLFF
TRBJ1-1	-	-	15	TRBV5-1	TGCGCCAGCAGCTTGATTGGAGGGACGAACACGGAAGCTTTCTTT	CASSLIGGTNTEAFF
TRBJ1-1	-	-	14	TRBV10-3	TGTGCCATCAGTGGTACCGGGGACTACACTGAAGCTTTCTTT	CAISGTGDYTEAFF
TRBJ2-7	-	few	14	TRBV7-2	TGTGCCAGCAGCTTAGGATTTAGCTCCTACGAGCAGTACTTC	CASSLGFSSYEQYF
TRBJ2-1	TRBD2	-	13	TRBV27	TGTGCCAGCAGTCCACGACTAGCGGGGCAGCAGTTCTTC	CASSPRLAGQQFF
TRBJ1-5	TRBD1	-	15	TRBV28	TGTGCCAGCAGTTTAAGGGACAGGGGCAATCAGCCCCAGCATTTT	CASSLRDRGNQPQHF
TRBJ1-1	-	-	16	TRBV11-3	TGTGCCAGCAGCTTAGCGCCGACAGGTTTTAACACTGAAGCTTTCTTT	CASSLAPTGFNTEAFF
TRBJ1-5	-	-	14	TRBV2	TGTGCCAGCAGCTTGCGGGCCCAAAATCAGCCCCAGCATTTT	CASSLRAQNQPQHF
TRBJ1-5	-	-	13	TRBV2	TGTGCCAGCAGAATCTATAGCAATCAGCCCCAGCATTTT	CASRIYSNQPQHF
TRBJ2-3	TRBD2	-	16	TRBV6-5	TGTGCCAGCAGTTACCCGGCCTTTGAACGGGGAGGGACGCAGTATTTT	CASSYPAFERGGTQYF
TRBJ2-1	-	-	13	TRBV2	TGTGCCAGCAGTGAACAGGGGATCAATGAGCAGTTCTTC	CASSEQGINEQFF
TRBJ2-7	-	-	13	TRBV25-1	TGTGCCAGCAGTGGATACAACCTATACGAGCAGTACTTC	CASSGYNLYEQYF